Sequencing of this TCR beta chain was carried out in a study of T-cell reconstitution after alpha-beta-depleted transplantation in children. Broader study findings: Some patients owed their high day-60 TCRbeta diversity to surviving recipient T cells and thymic progenitors. Reportedly, only several hundred clones from non-depleted graft cells drove alpha-beta T-cell counts at about two months.

This clonotype appeared a single time. Its matching antigen is unknown. A read error is likely, as this CDR3 ends without the conserved phenylalanine or tryptophan. The V end lost 7 bases, the J end lost 1 base, and 22 bases lay between the germline ends. This CDR3 is built from 16 residues. Germline assignment: CDR1 SQVTM and CDR2 ANQGSEA. Unique molecular identifiers tagged the TCRbeta library. TCRdb re-derived calls from the PCR reads in MiXCR, one entry per CDR3 protein. Of around 960,000 distinct CDR3 sequences in the sample, 25% to 30% were seen once. This TCR came from a boy in the first two years of life who had a stem cell transplant for SCID, so the T cells may come from the graft donor. The genes are TRBV29-1 and TRBJ2-5; D could derive from TRBD1 or TRBD2 (6 bases each). The sequencing here drew on PBMCs, mostly from graft donor cells, taken 360 days after TCRalphabeta/CD19-depleted stem cell transplant. The DNA for the CDR3 is TGCAGCGCTCCAAACCTAGGGGGAGGACCCCAAGAGACCCAGTACGTC. Translated, it gives CSAPNLGGGPQETQYV.